This T cell receptor (beta chain) was identified during a study of T cell changes during pregnancy in multiple sclerosis. The trim removed 4 bases at V and 1 base at J, leaving 4 bases unmatched. The CDR3 has 14 amino acids. The germline CDR1 and CDR2 sequences are SGHRS and YFSETQ. A single count supports this clone. The repertoire was sequenced with immunoSEQ multiplex PCR; TCRdb's copy has only in-frame clones and lacks some. The sample records tens of thousands of clones, 94% being singletons. This chain uses TRBV5-1 with TRBJ1-1; 7 bases agree with TRBD1. The sample was CD4+ T cells from peripheral blood mononuclear cells, taken after pregnancy. This TCR was sampled from a female donor with multiple sclerosis, enrolled in a pregnancy study. The CDR3 DNA reads TGCGCCAGCAGCAAGGGACAGACGAACACTGAAGCTTTCTTT. Protein product: CASSKGQTNTEAFF.